These 24 T cell receptor beta chains came from one sample sequenced in a study of CD8 T cells in Susac syndrome. An input of about 0.45 to 1 ug of RNA was subjected to reverse transcription using random hexamers. TCRdb reprocessed the immunoSEQ multiplex PCR reads via MiXCR and lists one record per CDR3 protein. The data show about 240,000 distinct CDR3 sequences, roughly 95% seen once. Source material: CD4+ T cells from PBMCs. These receptors were collected from a human donor with Susac syndrome.

This sequence joins TRBV12-3 or TRBV12-4 and TRBJ2-7; TRBD2 might be the D (5 bases). This CDR3 is built from 13 residues. Trimming stripped 3 bases from V and 7 bases from J, with 13 bases between. The DNA of the CDR3 is TGTGCCAGCAGTTTTCGGGCCTCGGGGGAGCAGTACTTC. It encodes CASSFRASGEQYF.

The chain uses TRBV10-2 and TRBJ2-5, with TRBD1 as a possible D gene (6 bases). The CDR3 is 14 residues long. The germline V gene encodes CDR1 WSHSY and CDR2 SAAADI. Trimming removed 2 bases from V and 4 bases from J, with 11 bases in between. CDR3 bases: TGCGCCAGCAGTGAGGGAGGCAGGGGAGAGACCCAGTACTTC. It yields the protein CASSEGGRGETQYF.

The chain carries TRBV28 and TRBJ2-3; D unresolved. Germline assignment: CDR1 MDHEN and CDR2 SYDVKM. The CDR3 has 11 residues. V was trimmed by 6 bases and J by 14 bases, leaving 15 bases between them. CDR3 amino acids: CASRRTQTWYF. CDR3 DNA sequence: TGTGCCAGCAGGCGGACCCAGACCTGGTATTTT.

The chain combines TRBV7-2 with TRBJ2-7; D call uncertain. V was shortened by 3 bases and J by 8 bases, with 14 bases between the two germline ends. Per the germline V gene, CDR1 is SGHTA and CDR2 is FQGNSA. The CDR3 totals 13 residues. The CDR3, as DNA: TGTGCCAGCAGCTTTACGACCAAGGAACAGCAGTACTTC. Encoded protein: CASSFTTKEQQYF.

This chain links TRBV20-1 with TRBJ2-3, with 7 bases identical to TRBD1. Germline lookup yields CDR1 DFQATT and CDR2 SNEGSKA (reference sequence). V trimming: 6 bases; J trimming: 0 bases; junction bases outside the gene matches: 12. CDR3 length: 16 amino acids. The DNA of the CDR3 is TGCAGTGCCAGACCTCCGGGACAGATAAGCACAGATACGCAGTATTTT. This encodes CSARPPGQISTDTQYF.

The chain uses TRBV20-1 and TRBJ2-7; TRBD2 matches 7 bases. Per germline, CDR1 DFQATT and CDR2 SNEGSKA (reference sequence). V shed 6 bases, J shed 0 bases, and the junction held 8 bases outside the gene matches. This CDR3 spans 14 amino acids. As DNA, the CDR3 is TGCAGTGCCCCCATCGGGACTAACTCCTACGAGCAGTACTTC. This encodes CSAPIGTNSYEQYF.

This rearrangement joins TRBV3-1 to TRBJ2-3; D is ambiguous. This CDR3 is built from 13 residues. Per the germline V gene, CDR1 is LGHDT and CDR2 is YNNKEL (reference sequence). The germline V and J ends were trimmed by 8 bases and 1 base, with 10 bases remaining between them. In nucleotides, the CDR3 is TGTGCCAGCCACGGAGACCGCACAGATACGCAGTATTTT. It specifies CASHGDRTDTQYF.

The chain couples TRBV5-1 to TRBJ1-1; no clear D. Germline V gene lookup returns CDR1 SGHRS and CDR2 YFSETQ. This CDR3 spans 14 amino acids. The V end lost 0 bases, the J end lost 3 bases, and 9 bases lay between the germline ends. In DNA form, the CDR3 reads TGCGCCAGCAGCTTGGGGTTTCGGGACACTGAAGCTTTCTTT. Encoded protein: CASSLGFRDTEAFF.

This clonotype has only one observation. The chain couples TRBV29-1 to TRBJ1-5; 7 bases are shared with TRBD1. CDR1 is SQVTM, CDR2 ANQGSEA, per germline. The CDR3 totals 14 residues. The junction had 8 bases not matched to a gene; V was cut back by 4 bases and J by 5 bases. CDR3 nucleotides: TGCAGCGTTGTAGCGACAGGGTTGGATCAGCCCCAGCATTTT. It encodes CSVVATGLDQPQHF.

V gene TRBV7-9 combines with J gene TRBJ1-1; possibly TRBD1 for D (6 bases). CDR3 length equals 11 residues. Germline V gene data show CDR1 as SEHNR and CDR2 as FQNEAQ (reference sequence). V lost 6 bases and J 7 bases, leaving 9 bases between the germline ends. The CDR3: CASSKQGEAFF. The CDR3 DNA reads as TGTGCCAGCAGTAAACAGGGTGAAGCTTTCTTT.

The chain links TRBV24-1 to TRBJ1-5, with TRBD1 matching 10 bases. From germline, CDR1 is KGHDR and CDR2 SFDVKD. Losses at the gene ends were 4 bases for V and 9 bases for J; bases not matched to a gene: 11. The CDR3 length is 16 residues. The CDR3 sequence is CATSDDSGQGRMPQHF. CDR3 bases: TGTGCCACCAGTGACGACTCGGGACAGGGGAGAATGCCCCAGCATTTT.

The genes are TRBV18 and TRBJ1-3, with 7 nucleotides matching TRBD1. The ends lost 3 bases at V and 0 bases at J; junction bases unmatched: 8. The CDR3 covers 17 residues. In germline, CDR1 is KGHSH, CDR2 LQKENI. The CDR3 protein is CASSPIDRDFSGNTIYF. CDR3 coding DNA: TGTGCCAGCTCACCGATCGACAGGGACTTCTCTGGAAACACCATATATTTT.

This rearrangement joins TRBV29-1 to TRBJ2-7; 8 positions agree with TRBD1. From germline, CDR1 is SQVTM and CDR2 ANQGSEA. V shed 7 bases, J shed 3 bases, and the junction held 23 bases outside the gene matches. The CDR3 runs 18 residues. The CDR3: CSAAGQGKALKPHYEQYF. In nucleotides, the CDR3 is TGCAGCGCCGCCGGACAGGGAAAAGCCCTAAAGCCGCACTACGAGCAGTACTTC.

The gene calls are TRBV20-1 and TRBJ2-1, with 10 bases fitting TRBD2. Germline values: CDR1 DFQATT, CDR2 SNEGSKA (reference sequence). This CDR3 region has 16 residues. J was trimmed by 6 bases and V by 0 bases; bases with no gene match: 8. In nucleotides, the CDR3 is TGCAGTGCTAGAGATCTCTGGACTAGCGGATCCAATGAGCAGTTCTTC. Protein sequence: CSARDLWTSGSNEQFF.

CDR3 sequence reads: CASSTGTAPPINEQFF. The CDR3 DNA follows: TGTGCCAGCAGTACGGGGACAGCACCTCCTATCAATGAGCAGTTCTTC. The chain employs TRBV28 and TRBJ2-1, with 7 positions matching TRBD1. CDR1 and CDR2 (germline): MDHEN, SYDVKM. The CDR3 totals 16 residues. V lost 5 bases, J lost 6 bases, and 13 bases stayed unmatched.

The V gene is TRBV2, the J gene TRBJ2-1; 13 bases are a match to TRBD2. Germline CDR1 and CDR2: SNHLY and FYNNEI. The CDR3 has 15 residues. V shed 6 bases and J 8 bases; nucleotides not matched to a gene: 7. DNA of the CDR3: TGTGCCAGCAGAGCACTCGGACTAGCGGGAGATGAGCAGTTCTTC. Translating gives CASRALGLAGDEQFF.

J is TRBJ2-5 and V is TRBV30; D is unclear. CDR1 is GTSNPN, CDR2 SVGIG, per germline (reference sequence). The CDR3 spans 15 residues. Trimming pared 4 bases from V and 0 bases from J, leaving 15 bases between. CDR3 sequence reads: CAWTRQSRYQETQYF. CDR3 nucleotide sequence: TGTGCCTGGACCCGGCAGAGTAGGTACCAAGAGACCCAGTACTTC.

For the CDR3, the DNA is TGTGCCAGCAGCCGAATCTATGGCTACACCTTC. Its translation is CASSRIYGYTF. The chain is built from TRBV3-1 and TRBJ1-2, with D hard to call. Trimming cost V 4 bases and J 4 bases, with 4 bases left between them. Germline V gives CDR1 LGHDT, CDR2 YNNKEL (reference sequence). The CDR3 extends over 11 amino acids.

The V and J genes are TRBV5-6 and TRBJ1-1; no firm D call. The germline CDR1 and CDR2 sequences are SGHDT and YYEEEE. This CDR3 has 14 residues. The V and J ends lost 4 bases and 4 bases respectively, with 14 bases between them. In DNA, the CDR3 is TGTGCCAGCAGCAGACGGGCCCCTGGCACTGAAGCTTTCTTT. As protein: CASSRRAPGTEAFF.

The V call is TRBV3-1, the J call TRBJ2-4; 7 bases are shared with TRBD1. Germline V gene data show CDR1 as LGHDT and CDR2 as YNNKEL (reference sequence). This CDR3 has 15 residues. Trimming cost V 6 bases and J 2 bases; bases outside gene matches: 7. The CDR3 region is CASSRTGRSKNIQYF. For the CDR3, the DNA is TGTGCCAGCAGTCGGACAGGTCGATCCAAAAACATTCAGTACTTC.

The chain joins TRBV28 to TRBJ2-2; D could derive from TRBD1 or TRBD2 (6 bases each). Germline lookup yields CDR1 MDHEN and CDR2 SYDVKM. V was pared by 3 bases and J by 7 bases, with 15 bases between. This CDR3 contains 15 residues. The CDR3 spells CASSFNRAGNGELFF. CDR3 nucleotides: TGTGCCAGCAGTTTCAACAGGGCGGGGAACGGGGAGCTGTTTTTT.

V is TRBV28 and J is TRBJ2-3; no clear D. The V gene's germline CDR1 is MDHEN and CDR2 SYDVKM. CDR3 length equals 12 residues. Between the trimmed V and J ends, which lost 4 bases and 4 bases, there was a span of 6 bases. The CDR3 region is CASSSDPDTQYF. CDR3 in DNA: TGTGCCAGCAGTTCAGATCCAGATACGCAGTATTTT. Full variable domain (remainder filled in from reference TRBV28 and TRBJ2-3): DVKVTQSSRYLVKRTGEKVFLECVQDMDHENMFWYRQDPGLGLRLIYFSYDVKMKEKGDIPEGYSVSREKKERFSLILESASTNQTSMYLCASSSDPDTQYFGPGTRLTVL.

The rearrangement joins TRBV11-2 to TRBJ2-1; possibly TRBD1 for D (5 bases). Per the germline V gene, CDR1 is SGHAT and CDR2 is FQNNGV. The CDR3 is 12 amino acids. Trimming pared 4 bases from V and 15 bases from J, leaving 16 bases between. The CDR3 DNA reads as TGTGCCAGCAGCTCCCTTAACAGGCCCCCGTTCTTC. It encodes CASSSLNRPPFF.

The V and J genes are TRBV5-1 and TRBJ2-7, with D tentatively TRBD1 (5 bases). Trimming took 2 bases from V and 2 from J, leaving 14 bases between them. Germline CDR1 is SGHRS and CDR2 is YFSETQ. This CDR3 has 15 residues. Written as DNA, the CDR3 is TGCGCCAGCAGCTTCCCCGCGAAGGGGACCTACGAGCAGTACTTC. Its protein is CASSFPAKGTYEQYF.